These 2 T cell receptor beta chains share one sample of origin, sequenced in a study of regulatory and conventional T cells in RAG deficiency. TCRdb keeps only in-frame clones here, not all; method: immunoSEQ multiplex PCR. The sample records under 15,000 clones, less than 95% being singletons. Blood CD4+ CD25-high CD127-low regulatory T cells supplied the genomic DNA template. The sample also formed part of further work on regulatory T cells. From that report: The PCR used 52 TRBV and 13 TRBJ primers.

The specimen was CD127- CD25+ CD4+ Tregs sorted from blood. The source is a human donor in good health.

V gene TRBV23-1 combines with J gene TRBJ1-4; 10 bases line up with TRBD1. TRBV23-1 falls under the ORF class, with uncertain function. Trimming at V came to 2 bases and at J to 7 bases, leaving 13 bases not matched to a gene. CDR3 size: 18 residues. The DNA of the CDR3 is TGCGCCAGCAGTCAACCCCTAGACAGGGGGCAAGCCGGTGAAAAACTGTTTTTT. This translates into CASSQPLDRGQAGEKLFF.

This chain links TRBV12-5 with TRBJ2-5, with D perhaps TRBD1 (5 bases). Trimming took off 4 bases at V and 6 bases at J, with 12 bases between the two ends. The CDR3 has 13 residues. Per the germline V gene, CDR1 is LGHNT and CDR2 is FRNRAP. Here the CDR3 reads CASGSSGLQTQYF. In nucleotides, the CDR3 is TGTGCTAGTGGTTCCTCAGGGTTGCAGACCCAGTACTTC.